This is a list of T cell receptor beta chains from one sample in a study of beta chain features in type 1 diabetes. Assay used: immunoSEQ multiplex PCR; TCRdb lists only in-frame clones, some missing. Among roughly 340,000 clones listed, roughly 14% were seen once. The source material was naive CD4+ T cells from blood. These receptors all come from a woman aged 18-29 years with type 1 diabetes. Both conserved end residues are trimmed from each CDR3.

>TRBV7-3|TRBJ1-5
ASSPEDREYYSNQPQH
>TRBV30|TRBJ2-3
ARGQNTDTQY
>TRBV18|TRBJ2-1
ASSPLAGGDNEQF
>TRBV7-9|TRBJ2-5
ASSLSSGRETQY
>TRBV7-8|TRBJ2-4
ASSPRGRAAKNIQY
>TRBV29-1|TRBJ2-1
SVGRWEYNEQF
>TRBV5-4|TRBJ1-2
ASRAKGQNYGYT
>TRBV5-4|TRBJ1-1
ASSLGRGEAF
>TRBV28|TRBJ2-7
ASSPNRVEQY
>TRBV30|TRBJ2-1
AWVSTSGSRDEQF
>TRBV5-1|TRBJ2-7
ASSLSAGGGEQY
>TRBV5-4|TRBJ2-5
ASTAGGWEETQY
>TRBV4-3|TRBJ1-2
ASSQASTSRVPYGYT
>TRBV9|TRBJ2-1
ASSVEAGWLNEQF
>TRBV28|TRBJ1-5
ASSLAGSKPQH
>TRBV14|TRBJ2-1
ASSQGLGLPFNEQF
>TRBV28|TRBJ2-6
ASSFPSSGANVLT
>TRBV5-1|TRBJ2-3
ASSYGSSGDTQY
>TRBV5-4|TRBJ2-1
ASSLGGANEQF
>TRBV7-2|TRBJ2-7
ASSLWREGREQY
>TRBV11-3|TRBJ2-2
ASSLDLVGHGFTGELF
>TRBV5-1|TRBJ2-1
ASSSGGEGEQF
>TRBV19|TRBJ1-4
ASRRQTPNEKLF
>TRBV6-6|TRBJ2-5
ASSYSTGVETQY
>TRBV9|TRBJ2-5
ASSVVAGLQETQY
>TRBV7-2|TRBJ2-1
ASSLWDGSGEQF
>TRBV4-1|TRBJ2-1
ASSQDRKRMDEQF
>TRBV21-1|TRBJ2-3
ASSKETTRTDTQY
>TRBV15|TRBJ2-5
ATSRGLASETQY